A single sample gave rise to the 27 T cell receptor beta chains below, sequenced in a study of blood T cell repertoires in COVID-19. Using immunoSEQ multiplex PCR, the repertoire was profiled, and TCRdb retains in-frame clones only, with some absent. The sample lists approximately 160,000 clones; roughly 85% were seen once. Sequencing used peripheral blood. These receptors originate from a woman aged 60-75 years with COVID-19, enrolled during active disease.

The genes are TRBV27 and TRBJ2-1, with D maybe TRBD1 (6 bases). Germline V lookup: CDR1 MNHEY, CDR2 SMNVEV (reference sequence). Trimming took 5 bases from V and 4 from J, leaving 18 bases between them. This CDR3 is built from 16 residues. The CDR3 region has the DNA TGTGCCAGCAGTCCATTACAGGGTCGACCGTACAATGAGCAGTTCTTC. It encodes CASSPLQGRPYNEQFF.

Remarks on this clone: One junction end disagrees with the germline gene, perhaps due to a read error. The chain couples TRBV11-3 to TRBJ2-1, with 11 bases matching TRBD2. CDR1 and CDR2 (germline): SGHNT, YENEEA. The CDR3 is 16 residues long. CDR3 DNA sequence: TGTGCCAGCAGCCTAGATGGGACTAGCGGTTACAATGAGCAGTTCTTC. Amino acids: CASSLDGTSGYNEQFF.

This clone was picked up one time. The rearrangement uses TRBV19 and TRBJ1-3; the D is unclear. Looked up from germline, CDR1 is LNHDA and CDR2 is SQIVND (reference sequence). This CDR3 is 13 amino acids long. Trimming removed 7 bases from V and 3 bases from J, with 10 bases in between. CDR3 region: CASNENFGNTIYF. The CDR3 DNA reads as TGTGCCAGTAATGAGAATTTTGGAAACACCATATATTTT. Using reference TRBV19 and TRBJ1-3 for the parts outside the CDR3, the full variable domain is DGGITQSPKYLFRKEGQNVTLSCEQNLNHDAMYWYRQDPGQGLRLIYYSQIVNDFQKGDIAEGYSVSREKKESFPLTVTSAQKNPTAFYLCASNENFGNTIYFGEGSWLTVV.

As for this clone: An end of the junction does not agree with germline; a read error may underlie this. Here the CDR3 DNA reads TGTGCCAGCAGTGACCACGGGACTACTTTCCGTTTC. Residues: CASSDHGTTFRF. The chain recombines TRBV25-1 with TRBJ1-2, with D possibly being TRBD1 (5 bases). The length of the CDR3 is 12 residues. Looked up from germline, CDR1 is MGHDK and CDR2 is SYGVNS.

V and J are TRBV24-1 and TRBJ1-1; D is ambiguous. In germline, CDR1 is KGHDR, CDR2 SFDVKD. Trimming pared 7 bases from V and 1 base from J, leaving 9 bases between. The CDR3 sequence is 13 residues long. CDR3 DNA sequence: TGTGCCACCAGCAACAGTCAGAACACTGAAGCTTTCTTT. It translates to CATSNSQNTEAFF.

This chain uses TRBV18 with TRBJ2-5; 14 bases map to TRBD2. J was trimmed by 5 bases and V by 2 bases; bases with no gene match: 7. The germline CDR1 and CDR2 sequences are KGHSH and LQKENI. The CDR3 covers 17 residues. The CDR3 loop reads CASSPGLAGGLGETQYF. The CDR3 DNA reads as TGTGCCAGCTCACCAGGACTAGCGGGAGGCCTGGGTGAGACCCAGTACTTC.

The chain carries TRBV29-1 and TRBJ2-3; D ambiguous. Trimming removed 2 bases at V and 0 bases at J, with 6 bases between. In germline, CDR1 is SQVTM, CDR2 ANQGSEA. The CDR3 extends over 13 amino acids. CDR3 in amino acids: CSVENGSTDTQYF. DNA of the CDR3: TGCAGCGTTGAAAACGGGAGCACAGATACGCAGTATTTT.

V gene TRBV29-1 combines with J gene TRBJ1-5; D gene unclear. Germline CDR1 is SQVTM and CDR2 is ANQGSEA. The CDR3 runs 15 residues. The germline V and J ends were trimmed by 6 bases and 1 base, with 16 bases remaining between them. The CDR3 DNA sequence: TGCAGCGTCACGAGACTCGTCTCCAGCAATCAGCCCCAGCATTTT. Amino acids: CSVTRLVSSNQPQHF.

The V and J genes are TRBV5-4 and TRBJ2-3; 13 bases line up with TRBD2. The CDR3 is 16 amino acids. Germline V lookup: CDR1 SGHNT, CDR2 YYREEE (reference sequence). The ends lost 4 bases at V and 2 bases at J; junction bases unmatched: 4. The CDR3 is CASSMTSGRPTDTQYF. CDR3 DNA: TGTGCCAGCAGCATGACTAGCGGGAGGCCCACAGATACGCAGTATTTT.

This rearrangement joins TRBV19 to TRBJ2-5; weak D call: TRBD2 (6 bases). This CDR3 is 16 amino acids long. V was shortened by 3 bases and J by 4 bases, with 18 bases between the two germline ends. In germline, CDR1 is LNHDA, CDR2 SQIVND (reference sequence). The CDR3 DNA reads as TGTGCCAGTAGTATGGGGAGCGTCGGAGGGGTAGAGACCCAGTACTTC. It translates to CASSMGSVGGVETQYF.

The V call is TRBV6-6, the J call TRBJ2-1, with a tentative D call TRBD1 (6 bases). V was trimmed by 2 bases and J by 9 bases, leaving 14 bases between them. The length of the CDR3 is 14 residues. Germline CDR1 and CDR2: MNHNY and SVGAGI (reference sequence). The CDR3 loop reads CASSYTSTGGEQFF. CDR3 in DNA: TGTGCCAGCAGTTACACTTCGACAGGCGGTGAGCAGTTCTTC.

The chain joins TRBV12-5 to TRBJ1-3; 7 bases align to TRBD1. Looked up from germline, CDR1 is LGHNT and CDR2 is FRNRAP. V was pared by 6 bases and J by 4 bases, with 9 bases of the junction left unmatched. The CDR3 spans 15 residues. In nucleotides, the CDR3 is TGTGCTAGTGGAAAACAGGGGTTTAGAGGAAACACCATATATTTT. Translating gives CASGKQGFRGNTIYF.

The chain links TRBV4-2 to TRBJ1-5; a possible D gene is TRBD1 (5 bases). This CDR3 is built from 16 residues. Germline-derived CDR1 and CDR2 are LGHNA and YNFKEQ. Trimming stripped 4 bases from V and 1 base from J, with 14 bases between. For the CDR3, the DNA is TGTGCCAGCAGCCCCAGGTTTGGGGGGAGCAATCAGCCCCAGCATTTT. It codes for CASSPRFGGSNQPQHF.

The chain links TRBV11-2 to TRBJ2-5; D might be TRBD2 (5 bases). CDR1 and CDR2 (germline): SGHAT, FQNNGV. The CDR3 loop spans 14 amino acids. V was trimmed by 5 bases and J by 1 base, leaving 11 bases between them. The CDR3, as DNA: TGTGCCAGCAGCCAGAGCGGCCTCCAAGAGACCCAGTACTTC. Residues: CASSQSGLQETQYF.

The chain joins TRBV19 to TRBJ1-1; weak D call: TRBD1 (6 bases). The CDR3 consists of 16 residues. Trimming pared 7 bases from V and 0 bases from J, leaving 18 bases between. Germline CDR1 LNHDA, CDR2 SQIVND (reference sequence). The CDR3: CASIQRTATLNTEAFF. The CDR3 bases are TGTGCCAGTATTCAGAGGACAGCTACTCTGAACACTGAAGCTTTCTTT.

This chain's CDR3 is CASAHRTGVEYEQYF. The DNA of the CDR3 is TGTGCCAGCGCCCATCGGACAGGGGTCGAATACGAGCAGTACTTC. The chain links TRBV21-1 to TRBJ2-7; the table gives TRBD1 as D, unverified against the DNA. TRBV21-1 is shown as a pseudogene. This CDR3 contains 15 residues.

This clone was counted only a few times. This sequence joins TRBV10-1 and TRBJ2-1; D may be TRBD2 (5 bases). Trimming took off 2 bases at V and 6 bases at J, with 5 bases between the two ends. The CDR3 spans 12 residues. Germline CDR1 reads WNHNN; CDR2 reads SYGVQD (reference sequence). The CDR3 DNA follows: TGCGCCAGCAGTGAGGCGGGCAATGAGCAGTTCTTC. This sequence encodes CASSEAGNEQFF.

The chain couples TRBV6-5 to TRBJ1-5, with D possibly matching TRBD1 (5 bases). CDR1 is MNHEY and CDR2 is SVGAGI in the germline V gene. CDR3 size: 15 residues. With 7 bases removed from V and 0 bases from J, the gap between germline ends came to 13 bases. This CDR3 reads CASTQGGVSNQPQHF. CDR3 DNA: TGTGCCAGCACCCAGGGTGGGGTTAGCAATCAGCCCCAGCATTTT.

The genes are TRBV6-5 and TRBJ1-1; D may be TRBD1 (6 bases). The V end was cut by 7 bases, the J end by 5 bases, with 17 bases between. Germline V gene lookup returns CDR1 MNHEY and CDR2 SVGAGI. This CDR3 contains 14 residues. CDR3 bases: TGTGCCAGCATTCCACGGTTGAGGGGGACTGAAGCTTTCTTT. As protein: CASIPRLRGTEAFF.

V usage is TRBV5-6 and J usage is TRBJ1-1; 8 nucleotides align to TRBD1. V lost 3 bases and J lost 5; bases outside the gene matches: 0. Germline CDR1 reads SGHDT; CDR2 reads YYEEEE. The CDR3 spans 12 residues. Written as DNA, the CDR3 is TGTGCCAGCAGCTGGACAGGGACTGAAGCTTTCTTT. Its protein is CASSWTGTEAFF.

The rearrangement joins TRBV20-1 to TRBJ2-4; D is unclear. Germline V gene sequence: CDR1 DFQATT, CDR2 SNEGSKA (reference sequence). This CDR3 region has 16 residues. V lost 3 bases to trimming and J lost 0 bases, with 15 bases between them. The CDR3 DNA is TGCAGTGCTAGTTACCGCAACTCCATAGCCAAAAACATTCAGTACTTC. Residues: CSASYRNSIAKNIQYF.

The V call is TRBV5-4, the J call TRBJ1-1; TRBD1 matches 7 bases. The CDR3 has 14 residues. V lost 2 bases to trimming and J lost 7 bases; unmatched junction nucleotides: 8. Germline lookup yields CDR1 SGHNT and CDR2 YYREEE (reference sequence). The CDR3 DNA sequence: TGTGCCAGCAGCTTAGCAGGGGGTACTAATGAAGCTTTCTTT. Translating it yields CASSLAGGTNEAFF.

CDR3 loop: CASSVVPDIKGTEAFF. The CDR3 nucleotides are TGTGCCAGCAGCGTAGTCCCCGACATTAAGGGGACTGAAGCTTTCTTT. The chain is built from TRBV9 and TRBJ1-1, with D possibly TRBD1 on 5 matching bases. The germline CDR1 and CDR2 sequences are SGDLS and YYNGEE. CDR3 length: 16 amino acids. V lost 0 bases, J lost 5 bases, and 17 bases lay in between.

The genes are TRBV7-9 and TRBJ2-1; perhaps TRBD2 as D (6 bases). V gave up 5 bases and J gave up 8 bases, with 16 bases separating them. The CDR3 is 14 amino acids. From germline, CDR1 is SEHNR and CDR2 FQNEAQ (reference sequence). In DNA, the CDR3 is TGTGCCAGCAGCCCATCTAGCGTCCCCGATGAGCAGTTCTTC. Protein sequence: CASSPSSVPDEQFF.

The chain joins TRBV27 to TRBJ1-2; weak D call: TRBD1 (6 bases). Looked up from germline, CDR1 is MNHEY and CDR2 is SMNVEV (reference sequence). Trimming stripped 5 bases from V and 3 bases from J, with 10 bases between. This CDR3 spans 13 amino acids. The CDR3 region has the DNA TGTGCCAGCAGTAGAAAGGGGGACTATGGCTACACCTTC. Its protein product is CASSRKGDYGYTF.

The rearrangement joins TRBV28 to TRBJ1-2; possible D gene TRBD1, 5 bases. CDR3 length equals 12 residues. The ends were cut back, 9 bases at V and 2 bases at J, with 10 bases in the middle. CDR1 is MDHEN, CDR2 SYDVKM, per germline. CDR3 residues: CASQGANYGYTF. CDR3 coding DNA: TGTGCCAGTCAGGGTGCGAACTATGGCTACACCTTC.

The chain joins TRBV11-2 to TRBJ2-2; 7 bases agree with TRBD1. The CDR3 is 16 residues long. The germline V gene has CDR1 SGHAT and CDR2 FQNNGV. The trim removed 8 bases at V and 0 bases at J, leaving 9 bases unmatched. This chain's CDR3 is CASAEGAGANTGELFF. DNA of the CDR3: TGTGCCAGCGCCGAGGGGGCAGGGGCGAACACCGGGGAGCTGTTTTTT.